A single sample gave rise to the 13 T cell receptor beta chains below, sequenced in a study of blood T cell repertoires in COVID-19. Profiled with immunoSEQ multiplex PCR; TCRdb holds only in-frame clones, not every one. The sample has 200,000 to 250,000 clones; around nine tenths are singletons. The sample comprised peripheral blood. The receptors originated from a woman younger than 30 who had recovered from COVID-19.

The rearrangement joins TRBV19 to TRBJ2-7; 11 bases are a match to TRBD2. V lost 4 bases and J lost 2; bases outside the gene matches: 4. Germline V gives CDR1 LNHDA, CDR2 SQIVND (reference sequence). This CDR3 has 15 amino acids. The CDR3 DNA reads as TGTGCCAGTAGTAATATAGCGGGAGGGCCCTACGAGCAGTACTTC. This translates into CASSNIAGGPYEQYF.

A note on this clone: The sample carries other DNA sequences with the same CDR3. The chain uses TRBV19 and TRBJ2-7, with TRBD2 identical over 11 bases. CDR3 length: 14 amino acids. Per the germline V gene, CDR1 is LNHDA and CDR2 is SQIVND (reference sequence). V shed 5 bases and J 3 bases; nucleotides not matched to a gene: 3. CDR3 amino acids: CASSPGTSGYEQYF. In nucleotides, the CDR3 is TGTGCCAGTAGTCCCGGGACTAGCGGCTACGAGCAGTACTTC.

The chain combines TRBV5-4 with TRBJ2-3, with 8 positions matching TRBD1. Trimming cost V 4 bases and J 4 bases; bases outside gene matches: 8. CDR1 and CDR2 from the germline V gene are SGHNT and YYREEE (reference sequence). The CDR3 has 15 amino acids. CDR3 in DNA: TGTGCCAGCAGCGGAAAGGACAGGGCCGCAGATACGCAGTATTTT. Residues: CASSGKDRAADTQYF. Complete variable domain (other parts from reference TRBV5-4 and TRBJ2-3): ETGVTQSPTHLIKTRGQQVTLRCSSQSGHNTVSWYQQALGQGPQFIFQYYREEENGRGNFPPRFSGLQFPNYSSELNVNALELDDSALYLCASSGKDRAADTQYFGPGTRLTVL.

As DNA, the CDR3 is TGTGCCAGCAGCAAAGATTTGACTAGCGGGATCGGGGAGCAGTTCTTC. It codes for CASSKDLTSGIGEQFF. J is TRBJ2-1 and V is TRBV21-1; TRBD2 reflects the table's D call only, with no check against the DNA. TRBV21-1 is a pseudogene. The CDR3 runs to 16 residues.

In this sample, this clone turned up once. J is TRBJ2-7 and V is TRBV27; no firm D call. V was trimmed by 4 bases and J by 0 bases, leaving 7 bases between them. Germline V lookup: CDR1 MNHEY, CDR2 SMNVEV (reference sequence). This CDR3 contains 13 residues. The CDR3 here is CASSSPSSYEQYF. The CDR3 region has the DNA TGTGCCAGCAGTTCACCTAGCTCCTACGAGCAGTACTTC.

The chain employs TRBV4-3 and TRBJ2-1; D is ambiguous. Germline-derived CDR1 and CDR2 are LGHNA and YSLEER. Trimming cost V 0 bases and J 3 bases, with 9 bases left between them. The CDR3 length is 15 residues. The CDR3 protein is CASSQDRGGYNEQFF. The CDR3 DNA sequence: TGCGCCAGCAGCCAAGATCGAGGCGGCTACAATGAGCAGTTCTTC.

This chain joins TRBV12-5 and TRBJ2-3; 9 bases align to TRBD1. CDR3 length: 15 residues. J was trimmed by 0 bases and V by 5 bases; bases with no gene match: 3. The germline CDR1 and CDR2 sequences are LGHNT and FRNRAP. The CDR3 nucleotides are TGTGCTAGTGGTACGGGACAGGGAAGCACAGATACGCAGTATTTT. The encoded protein is CASGTGQGSTDTQYF.

V is TRBV6-2 or TRBV6-3 and J is TRBJ1-1, with D tentatively TRBD1 (5 bases). The length of the CDR3 is 14 residues. The V gene's germline CDR1 is MNHEY and CDR2 SVGEGT. V lost 6 bases, J lost 1 base, and 12 bases lay in between. CDR3 protein: CASSRTSRNTEAFF. For the CDR3, the DNA is TGTGCCAGCAGCCGGACATCCCGGAACACTGAAGCTTTCTTT.

This clone showed up just once. This sequence joins TRBV10-3 and TRBJ2-7; 9 nucleotides align to TRBD2. CDR1 is ENHRY, CDR2 SYGVKD, per germline. The V and J ends lost 3 bases and 6 bases, in that order; junction bases with no gene match: 3. This CDR3 has 13 residues. CDR3 coding DNA: TGTGCCATCAGTGACCTTAGCGGGAGCGAGCAGTACTTC. It encodes CAISDLSGSEQYF.

The chain joins TRBV11-2 to TRBJ1-2; tentatively, D is TRBD1 (5 bases). The germline V and J ends were trimmed by 5 bases and 8 bases, with 15 bases remaining between them. The CDR3 extends over 13 amino acids. CDR1 is SGHAT, CDR2 FQNNGV, per germline. CDR3 in amino acids: CASSPWAGRGYTF. The CDR3 DNA sequence: TGTGCCAGCAGCCCGTGGGCGGGGCGAGGCTACACCTTC.

J is TRBJ1-2 and V is TRBV10-2; 9 bases map to TRBD1. Germline V gene lookup returns CDR1 WSHSY and CDR2 SAAADI. Unmatched junction bases numbered 7, after V lost 2 bases and J lost 3 bases. The CDR3 extends over 16 amino acids. This CDR3 is CASSETDRGGDYGYTF. The CDR3 DNA reads as TGCGCCAGCAGTGAGACAGACAGGGGGGGGGACTATGGCTACACCTTC.

The V call is TRBV4-3, the J call TRBJ2-6; D is undetermined. This CDR3 comprises 16 residues. Germline V CDR1 and CDR2: LGHNA, YSLEER. V lost 0 bases, J lost 2 bases, and 8 bases lay in between. As DNA, the CDR3 is TGCGCCAGCAGCCAAGACTACGGTACTGGGGCCAACGTCCTGACTTTC. Translated, it gives CASSQDYGTGANVLTF.

This clone was observed a single time. V is TRBV25-1 and J is TRBJ1-1; D gene ambiguous. In germline, CDR1 is MGHDK, CDR2 SYGVNS. The CDR3 has 13 residues. V lost 3 bases, J lost 7 bases, and 12 bases lay in between. For the CDR3, the DNA is TGTGCCAGCAGTGATTTTAGTACGAGTGAAGCTTTCTTT. It translates to CASSDFSTSEAFF.